The 30 T cell receptor beta chains in this list originate from one sample, sequenced in a study of blood T cell repertoires in COVID-19. Libraries were prepared by immunoSEQ multiplex PCR; TCRdb keeps only in-frame clonotypes and omits some of them. The sample yields under 200,000 clones, around 84% seen once. The sequencing input was PBMCs or T cells enriched from blood (not recorded which). These receptors originate from a man in his fifties or sixties who had recovered from COVID-19.

This clone occurred a few times. The rearrangement uses TRBV5-1 and TRBJ2-5; 8 bases align to TRBD1. The germline gives CDR1 SGHRS, CDR2 YFSETQ. The CDR3 spans 15 residues. V trimming: 0 bases; J trimming: 5 bases; junction bases outside the gene matches: 6. The CDR3 nucleotides are TGCGCCAGCAGCTTGGGGCAGGGGGCCGGGGAGACCCAGTACTTC. Its translation is CASSLGQGAGETQYF.

The chain recombines TRBV4-3 with TRBJ2-1; TRBD2 might be the D (7 bases). The CDR3 has 16 amino acids. V dropped 5 bases and J dropped 2 bases, with 16 bases sitting between them. CDR1 LGHNA and CDR2 YSLEER come from the germline V gene. This chain's CDR3 is CASSEEGGRTYNEQFF. DNA of the CDR3: TGCGCCAGCAGCGAGGAGGGGGGGCGAACCTACAATGAGCAGTTCTTC.

The gene calls are TRBV6-5 and TRBJ2-7; a possible D gene is TRBD1 (6 bases). Germline loops: CDR1 MNHEY, CDR2 SVGAGI. V lost 7 bases, J lost 5 bases, and 12 bases lay in between. CDR3 length equals 12 residues. CDR3 loop: CASKTGKNEQYF. The CDR3 region has the DNA TGTGCCAGCAAAACAGGGAAGAACGAGCAGTACTTC.

The J gene is TRBJ2-7, the V gene TRBV18, with TRBD1 as a possible D gene (6 bases). The CDR3 is 16 residues long. The germline V and J ends were trimmed by 0 bases and 5 bases, with 17 bases remaining between them. Germline V gives CDR1 KGHSH, CDR2 LQKENI. This CDR3 is CASSPPSSQGRNEQYF. The CDR3 region has the DNA TGTGCCAGCTCACCACCGAGTAGTCAGGGGCGCAACGAGCAGTACTTC.

V usage is TRBV4-2 and J usage is TRBJ1-2; 8 nucleotides agree with TRBD1. This CDR3 is built from 16 residues. The germline CDR1 and CDR2 sequences are LGHNA and YNFKEQ. Trimming at V came to 0 bases and at J to 6 bases, leaving 9 bases not matched to a gene. CDR3 in amino acids: CASSQEGFRGRNGYTF. The CDR3 nucleotides are TGTGCCAGCAGCCAAGAAGGGTTCAGGGGGCGGAATGGCTACACCTTC.

V gene TRBV9 combines with J gene TRBJ1-1; D possibly corresponds to TRBD1 (6 bases). V was cut by 4 bases and J by 0 bases, with 13 bases left in between. The CDR3 extends over 15 amino acids. Germline V lookup: CDR1 SGDLS, CDR2 YYNGEE. CDR3 nucleotides: TGTGCCAGCAGCCTTGGCGGACAGCTGAACACTGAAGCTTTCTTT. Translation gives CASSLGGQLNTEAFF.

This rearrangement joins TRBV9 to TRBJ2-1; D is uncertain. The CDR3 is made up of 13 amino acids. V shed 2 bases and J shed 8 bases, with 11 bases lying between them. The germline gives CDR1 SGDLS, CDR2 YYNGEE. This chain's CDR3 is CASSVAVSHEQFF. The CDR3 region has the DNA TGTGCCAGCAGCGTGGCTGTTAGCCATGAGCAGTTCTTC.

This clone was counted only a few times. The chain employs TRBV6-6 and TRBJ2-6, with 10 nucleotides matching TRBD1. The CDR3 loop spans 18 amino acids. V lost 6 bases and J lost 0; bases outside the gene matches: 8. The germline V gene has CDR1 MNHNY and CDR2 SVGAGI (reference sequence). The CDR3 reads CASSRPGQGFSGANVLTF. CDR3 nucleotides: TGTGCCAGCAGCCGACCGGGACAGGGGTTCTCTGGGGCCAACGTCCTGACTTTC.

V usage is TRBV6-1 and J usage is TRBJ2-7, with 8 bases that match TRBD2. The CDR3 consists of 14 residues. V shed 6 bases, J shed 3 bases, and the junction held 7 bases outside the gene matches. The germline V gene has CDR1 MNHNS and CDR2 SASEGT. The CDR3 DNA follows: TGTGCCAGCAGAACCGGGACTAGGGTCTACGAGCAGTACTTC. Protein product: CASRTGTRVYEQYF.

V is TRBV7-2 and J is TRBJ2-1, with TRBD2 matching over 13 bases. Trimming removed 6 bases from V and 0 bases from J; junction bases left unmatched: 11. Germline CDR1 SGHTA, CDR2 FQGNSA. This CDR3 comprises 19 residues. CDR3 bases: TGTGCCAGCAGACCGGTGGGACTAGCGGGGCACCACTCCTACAATGAGCAGTTCTTC. It encodes CASRPVGLAGHHSYNEQFF.

This clone was found once. CDR3 bases: TGTGCCAGCAGTTCCCAAGCGGGGTTTACTGAAGCTTTCTTT. Protein sequence: CASSSQAGFTEAFF. V is TRBV6-2 or TRBV6-3 and J is TRBJ1-1; no definite D call. The CDR3 sequence is 14 residues long. The germline V gene has CDR1 MNHEY and CDR2 SVGEGT. Trimming took 4 bases from V and 5 from J, leaving 14 bases between them.

This clone was observed a handful of times. The chain employs TRBV10-3 and TRBJ2-7, with 7 bases identical to TRBD2. The CDR3 is made up of 12 amino acids. Per germline, CDR1 ENHRY and CDR2 SYGVKD. Trimming took 10 bases from V and 6 from J; bases not matched to a gene: 9. The CDR3 nucleotides read TGTGCCAGCCAGACTAGCCCCCTCGAGCAGTACTTC. It codes for CASQTSPLEQYF.

This chain links TRBV7-2 with TRBJ1-5, with a weak D call TRBD1 (6 bases). Per the germline V gene, CDR1 is SGHTA and CDR2 is FQGNSA. The V end lost 2 bases, the J end lost 6 bases, and 17 bases lay between the germline ends. CDR3 size: 16 residues. This chain's CDR3 is CASSLIGLGAGQPQHF. In DNA form, the CDR3 reads TGTGCCAGCAGCTTAATTGGTCTGGGGGCCGGTCAGCCCCAGCATTTT.

This clone showed up just a few times. The J gene is TRBJ1-2, the V gene TRBV6-5, with D tentatively TRBD1 (5 bases). CDR3 length: 14 residues. The V end was cut by 7 bases, the J end by 4 bases, with 16 bases between. Germline CDR1 is MNHEY and CDR2 is SVGAGI. The CDR3 bases are TGTGCCAGCAACGAGGCAGGGCTTTTCTATGGCTACACCTTC. Protein sequence: CASNEAGLFYGYTF.

The chain employs TRBV14 and TRBJ1-4, with a weak D call TRBD1 (5 bases). Per germline, CDR1 SGHDN and CDR2 FVKESK. CDR3 size: 15 residues. Trimming cost V 2 bases and J 8 bases, with 15 bases left between them. CDR3 sequence (DNA): TGTGCCAGCAGCCAACGGCAGGGAGGAGGGGAAAAACTGTTTTTT. It specifies CASSQRQGGGEKLFF.

The chain uses TRBV6-5 and TRBJ1-6; D gene unclear. CDR1 and CDR2 from the germline V gene are MNHEY and SVGAGI. V was pared by 11 bases and J by 9 bases, with 14 bases between. This CDR3 is built from 12 residues. CDR3 protein: CAGREVGSPLHF. CDR3 nucleotide sequence: TGTGCCGGGAGGGAGGTCGGTTCACCCCTCCACTTT.

The chain couples TRBV6-2 or TRBV6-3 to TRBJ1-1, with a tentative D call TRBD1 (6 bases). Germline V gene data show CDR1 as MNHEY and CDR2 as SVGEGT. V lost 7 bases and J lost 1, with 16 bases in between. The CDR3 length is 15 residues. The CDR3 sequence is CASIPIRGANTEAFF. CDR3 DNA sequence: TGTGCCAGCATCCCGATCCGGGGGGCGAACACTGAAGCTTTCTTT.

V usage is TRBV6-5 and J usage is TRBJ1-1; D is perhaps TRBD1 (5 bases). Germline V lookup: CDR1 MNHEY, CDR2 SVGAGI. Deletions cut 0 bases from V and 8 bases from J, with 10 bases between. This CDR3 is 13 amino acids long. The CDR3 bases are TGTGCCAGCAGTTACTCTGGGGCTCGGGAAGCTTTCTTT. It is translated as CASSYSGAREAFF.

V usage is TRBV19 and J usage is TRBJ1-2; D remains ambiguous. V was clipped by 7 bases and J by 5 bases, with 11 bases between them. CDR1 and CDR2 (germline): LNHDA, SQIVND (reference sequence). The length of the CDR3 is 12 residues. CDR3 sequence reads: CASTTELYGYTF. The DNA of the CDR3 is TGTGCCAGTACTACAGAATTATATGGCTACACCTTC.

This clone was detected only once. This chain uses TRBV9 with TRBJ1-5, with D unresolved. CDR1 and CDR2 from the germline V gene are SGDLS and YYNGEE. The V gene lost 4 bases and the J gene lost 3 bases, with 17 bases spanning the gap. The length of the CDR3 is 16 residues. CDR3 nucleotides: TGTGCCAGCAGCAATAGGGTAGGGCGGGACAATCAGCCCCAGCATTTT. Translating it yields CASSNRVGRDNQPQHF. Full variable domain (outside the CDR3, taken from reference TRBV9 and TRBJ1-5): DSGVTQTPKHLITATGQRVTLRCSPRSGDLSVYWYQQSLDQGLQFLIQYYNGEERAKGNILERFSAQQFPDLHSELNLSSLELGDSALYFCASSNRVGRDNQPQHFGDGTRLSIL.

This chain uses TRBV7-2 with TRBJ2-5; 12 bases map to TRBD2. This CDR3 has 16 amino acids. V was clipped by 5 bases and J by 2 bases; unmatched bases: 6. CDR1 and CDR2 (germline): SGHTA, FQGNSA. The CDR3 DNA follows: TGTGCCAGCAGCACCACTAGCGGGGGGAAACAAGAGACCCAGTACTTC. This translates into CASSTTSGGKQETQYF.

Comment on this clone: The same CDR3 can be traced to other DNA sequences in this sample. The rearrangement uses TRBV19 and TRBJ2-7; 10 nucleotides match TRBD1. Germline CDR1 is LNHDA and CDR2 is SQIVND (reference sequence). CDR3 length: 15 amino acids. Losses at the gene ends were 5 bases for V and 6 bases for J; bases not matched to a gene: 10. In DNA, the CDR3 is TGTGCCAGTAGTCCCCGGGACAGGGGAAGTCTCGAGCAGTACTTC. It specifies CASSPRDRGSLEQYF. Using reference TRBV19 and TRBJ2-7 for the parts outside the CDR3, the full variable domain is DGGITQSPKYLFRKEGQNVTLSCEQNLNHDAMYWYRQDPGQGLRLIYYSQIVNDFQKGDIAEGYSVSREKKESFPLTVTSAQKNPTAFYLCASSPRDRGSLEQYFGPGTRLTVT.

Points on this clone: Germline and junction disagree at one end, which may indicate a read error. The CDR3 coding sequence is TGTGCTAGCAGCTTAAGTTTGTCTAGCGGAGACGAGCAGTACTTC. Its protein product is CASSLSLSSGDEQYF. J is TRBJ2-7 and V is TRBV7-7, with TRBD2 identical over 7 bases. The V gene's germline CDR1 is SSHAT and CDR2 FNYEAQ (reference sequence). The CDR3 length is 15 residues.

The rearrangement uses TRBV6-2 or TRBV6-3 and TRBJ2-1; 9 nucleotides agree with TRBD2. This CDR3 is 14 amino acids long. Losses at the gene ends were 5 bases for V and 6 bases for J; bases not matched to a gene: 5. Germline CDR1 and CDR2: MNHEY and SVGEGT. The chain's CDR3 is CASSTGTSFNEQFF. CDR3 sequence (DNA): TGTGCCAGCAGTACCGGGACTAGCTTCAATGAGCAGTTCTTC.

This clone was detected only a few times. V is TRBV9 and J is TRBJ1-1, with D hard to call. Germline CDR1 SGDLS, CDR2 YYNGEE. This CDR3 is 16 amino acids long. With 0 bases removed from V and 0 bases from J, the gap between germline ends came to 12 bases. DNA for the CDR3: TGTGCCAGCAGCGTAGCGGGAGGTCCCATGAACACTGAAGCTTTCTTT. Translating it yields CASSVAGGPMNTEAFF.

This clone occurred many times. The genes are TRBV4-2 and TRBJ2-6, with 8 nucleotides matching TRBD2. With V trimmed by 0 bases and J by 2 bases, 0 bases remained unmatched. From germline, CDR1 is LGHNA and CDR2 YNFKEQ. The CDR3 runs to 16 residues. CDR3 nucleotide sequence: TGTGCCAGCAGCCAAGACGGGGGGGCTGGGGCCAACGTCCTGACTTTC. Its translation: CASSQDGGAGANVLTF.

This sequence joins TRBV20-1 and TRBJ2-7; 12 nucleotides line up with TRBD1. The germline CDR1 and CDR2 sequences are DFQATT and SNEGSKA (reference sequence). This CDR3 contains 15 residues. After removal of 3 bases from V and 2 bases from J, the junction contained 5 bases not matched to a gene. CDR3 sequence: CSASRGDRGPYEQYF. CDR3 in DNA: TGCAGTGCTAGTCGTGGGGACAGGGGGCCCTACGAGCAGTACTTC.

The chain combines TRBV19 with TRBJ1-6, with a weak D call TRBD1 (6 bases). This CDR3 is built from 14 residues. From germline, CDR1 is LNHDA and CDR2 SQIVND (reference sequence). Trimming shortened V by 3 bases and J by 9 bases, and 12 bases separated the two germline ends. The CDR3 region has the DNA TGTGCCAGTAGTATCGCAGGGGAGGGTTCACCCCTCCACTTT. Amino acids: CASSIAGEGSPLHF.

The chain recombines TRBV27 with TRBJ2-7; tentatively, D is TRBD1 (8 bases). The CDR3 sequence is 14 residues long. Germline CDR1 is MNHEY and CDR2 is SMNVEV (reference sequence). The germline V and J ends were trimmed by 4 bases and 3 bases, with 13 bases remaining between them. The CDR3 sequence: CASSSGGTGYEQYF. CDR3 nucleotides: TGTGCCAGCAGTTCCGGGGGGACAGGCTACGAGCAGTACTTC.

The chain employs TRBV13 and TRBJ2-7; TRBD1 matches 8 bases. The CDR3 runs 18 residues. V was pared by 0 bases and J by 4 bases, with 14 bases of the junction left unmatched. From germline, CDR1 is PRHDT and CDR2 FYEKMQ (reference sequence). CDR3 nucleotide sequence: TGTGCCAGCAGCTTAGGGGCAGGGGGCGGGGATCCGGGATACGAGCAGTACTTC. It encodes CASSLGAGGGDPGYEQYF.